This TCR beta chain came from a study of Ad26.COV2.S vaccination and SARS-CoV-2 variants. Profiling relied on immunoSEQ multiplex PCR, and the TCRdb table lists in-frame clones only, not all of them. Of 350,000 to 450,000 clones in the sample, 90% to 95% are singletons; the top ten hold around 4%. In germline, CDR1 is MNHEY, CDR2 SVGAGI. This CDR3 spans 15 amino acids. V was trimmed by 6 bases and J by 1 base, leaving 15 bases between them. Study-wide results and limits: Total responses of T cells may have been underestimated by the analyses of TCR breadth and depth. Spike-specific TCR breadth was greater in vaccine than placebo recipients. Spike-specific CD8+ and CD4+ T cell responses reportedly showed substantial breadth after vaccination. Researchers reported similar non-spike TCR breadth in vaccine and placebo recipients.

Regarding this clone: Its antigen is currently unknown.

This TCR was sampled from a human donor who had recovered from COVID-19. The material was peripheral blood, obtained after recovery from COVID-19. The chain is built from TRBV6-5 and TRBJ1-2; tentatively, D is TRBD1 (5 bases). CDR3 protein: CASRTRGGINYGYTF. The CDR3 DNA follows: TGTGCCAGCAGAACGCGGGGGGGAATTAACTATGGCTACACCTTC.